This T cell receptor beta chain was sequenced during a study of blood T cell repertoires in COVID-19. Study at large: There were acute and convalescent COVID-19 samples, and they came from the United States, Italy and Spain.

TCRdb's table, derived via immunoSEQ multiplex PCR, lists solely in-frame clones and lacks some. Of over 100,000 clones in the sample, more than 75% were seen once. This receptor was identified in a man aged 45-65 years with active COVID-19. Material: peripheral blood.

The CDR3 DNA reads TGTGCCAGCAGTACTAGCGGGAACATTCAGTACTTC. Protein sequence: CASSTSGNIQYF. The gene calls are TRBV2 and TRBJ2-4; 9 bases are shared with TRBD2. Trimming took 5 bases from V and 7 from J; bases not matched to a gene: 0. Germline V gene lookup returns CDR1 SNHLY and CDR2 FYNNEI. This CDR3 spans 12 amino acids.